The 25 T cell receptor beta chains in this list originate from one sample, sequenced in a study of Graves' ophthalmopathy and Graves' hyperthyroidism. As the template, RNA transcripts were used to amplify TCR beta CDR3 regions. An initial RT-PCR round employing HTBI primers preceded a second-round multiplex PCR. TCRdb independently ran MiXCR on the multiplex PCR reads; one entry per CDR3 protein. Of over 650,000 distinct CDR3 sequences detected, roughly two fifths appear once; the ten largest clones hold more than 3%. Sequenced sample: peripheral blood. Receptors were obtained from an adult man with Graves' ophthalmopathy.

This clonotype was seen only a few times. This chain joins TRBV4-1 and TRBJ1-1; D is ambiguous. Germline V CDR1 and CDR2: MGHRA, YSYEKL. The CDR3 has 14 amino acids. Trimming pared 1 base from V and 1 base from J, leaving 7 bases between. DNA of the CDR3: TGCGCCAGCAGCCAAGTGTATCAGAACACTGAAGCTTTCTTT. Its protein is CASSQVYQNTEAFF.

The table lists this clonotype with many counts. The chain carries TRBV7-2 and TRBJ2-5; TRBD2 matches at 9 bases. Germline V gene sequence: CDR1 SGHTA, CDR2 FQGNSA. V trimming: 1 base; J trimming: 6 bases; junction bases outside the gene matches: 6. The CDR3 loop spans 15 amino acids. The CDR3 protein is CASSLGAGGLKTQYF. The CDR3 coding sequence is TGTGCCAGCAGCTTAGGAGCGGGAGGTTTGAAGACCCAGTACTTC.

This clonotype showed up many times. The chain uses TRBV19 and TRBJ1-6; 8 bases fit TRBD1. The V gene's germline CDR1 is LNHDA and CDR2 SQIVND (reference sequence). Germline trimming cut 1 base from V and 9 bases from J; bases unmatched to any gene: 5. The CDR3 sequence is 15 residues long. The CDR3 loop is CASSIAGQGGSPLHF. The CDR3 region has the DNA TGTGCCAGTAGTATAGCCGGACAGGGCGGTTCACCCCTCCACTTT.

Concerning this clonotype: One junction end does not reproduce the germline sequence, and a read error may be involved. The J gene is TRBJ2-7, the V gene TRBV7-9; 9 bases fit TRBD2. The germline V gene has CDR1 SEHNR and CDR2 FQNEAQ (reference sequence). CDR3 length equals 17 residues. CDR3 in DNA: TGCGCCAGCAGCCAAGAGAGAAGCGGGAGGAGGTCCTACGAGCAGTACTTC. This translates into CASSQERSGRRSYEQYF.

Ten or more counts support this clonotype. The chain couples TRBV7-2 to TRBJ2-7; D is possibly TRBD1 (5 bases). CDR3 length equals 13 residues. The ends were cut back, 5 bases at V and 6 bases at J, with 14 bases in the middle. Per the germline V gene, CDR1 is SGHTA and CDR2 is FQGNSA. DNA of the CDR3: TGTGCCAGCAGCCTAGAAGGGGTGGGCGAGCAGTACTTC. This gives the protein CASSLEGVGEQYF.

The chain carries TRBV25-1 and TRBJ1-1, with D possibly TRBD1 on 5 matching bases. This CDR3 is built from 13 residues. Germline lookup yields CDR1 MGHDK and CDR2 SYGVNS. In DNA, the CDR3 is TGTGCTAGAGTTAGGGGCTTAAACACTGAAGCTTTCTTT. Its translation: CARVRGLNTEAFF.

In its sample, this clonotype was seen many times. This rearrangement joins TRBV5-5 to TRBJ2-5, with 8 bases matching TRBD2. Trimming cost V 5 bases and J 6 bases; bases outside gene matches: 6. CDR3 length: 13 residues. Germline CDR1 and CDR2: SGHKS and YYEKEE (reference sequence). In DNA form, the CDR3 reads TGTGCCAGCAGGTTAGCGGGGCTGAAGACCCAGTACTTC. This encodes CASRLAGLKTQYF. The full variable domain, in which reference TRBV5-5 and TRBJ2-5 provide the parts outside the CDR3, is DAGVTQSPTHLIKTRGQQVTLRCSPISGHKSVSWYQQVLGQGPQFIFQYYEKEERGRGNFPDRFSARQFPNYSSELNVNALLLGDSALYLCASRLAGLKTQYFGPGTRLLVL.

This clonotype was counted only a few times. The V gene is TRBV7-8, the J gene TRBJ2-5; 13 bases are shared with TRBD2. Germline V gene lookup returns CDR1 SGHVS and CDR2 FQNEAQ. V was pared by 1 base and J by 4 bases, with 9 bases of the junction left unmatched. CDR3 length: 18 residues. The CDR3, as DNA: TGTGCCAGCAGCTTAGTACTAGCGGGGGGGGGTGGCGGAGAGACCCAGTACTTC. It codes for CASSLVLAGGGGGETQYF.

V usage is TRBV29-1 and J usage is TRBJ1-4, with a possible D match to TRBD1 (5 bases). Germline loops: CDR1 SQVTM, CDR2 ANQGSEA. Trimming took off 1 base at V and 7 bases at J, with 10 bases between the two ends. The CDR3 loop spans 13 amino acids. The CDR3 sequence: CSVEGGVSEKLFF. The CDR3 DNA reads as TGCAGCGTTGAAGGGGGCGTAAGTGAAAAACTGTTTTTT.

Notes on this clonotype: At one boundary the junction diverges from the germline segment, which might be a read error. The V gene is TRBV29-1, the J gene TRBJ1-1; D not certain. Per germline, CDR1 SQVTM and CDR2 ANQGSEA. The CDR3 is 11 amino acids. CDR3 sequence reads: CSAETGTEAFF. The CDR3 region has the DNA TGCAGCGCTGAAACCGGGACTGAAGCTTTCTTT.

Here the CDR3 DNA reads TGCGCCAGCAGCATTCGGACGGAATCGAACACCGGGGAGCTGTTTTTT. It encodes CASSIRTESNTGELFF. The chain joins TRBV4-1 to TRBJ2-2; D unclear. CDR1 is MGHRA, CDR2 YSYEKL, per germline. This CDR3 has 16 residues. V lost 5 bases to trimming and J lost 0 bases, with 13 bases between them.

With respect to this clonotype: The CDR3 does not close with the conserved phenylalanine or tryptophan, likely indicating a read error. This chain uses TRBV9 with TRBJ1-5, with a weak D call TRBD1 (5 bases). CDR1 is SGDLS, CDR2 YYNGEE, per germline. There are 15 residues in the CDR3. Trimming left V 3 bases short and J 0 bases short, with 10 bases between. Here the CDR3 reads CASSAPGVSNQPQHL. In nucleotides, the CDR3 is TGTGCCAGCAGCGCACCGGGGGTTAGCAATCAGCCCCAGCATCTT.

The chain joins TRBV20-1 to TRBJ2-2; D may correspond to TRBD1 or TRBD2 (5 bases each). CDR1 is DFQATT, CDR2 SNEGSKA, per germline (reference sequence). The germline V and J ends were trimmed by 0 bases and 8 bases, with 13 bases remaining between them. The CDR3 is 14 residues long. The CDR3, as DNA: TGCAGTGCTAGAGATCGAGTGAGGGGAGGGGAGCTGTTTTTT. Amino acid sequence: CSARDRVRGGELFF.

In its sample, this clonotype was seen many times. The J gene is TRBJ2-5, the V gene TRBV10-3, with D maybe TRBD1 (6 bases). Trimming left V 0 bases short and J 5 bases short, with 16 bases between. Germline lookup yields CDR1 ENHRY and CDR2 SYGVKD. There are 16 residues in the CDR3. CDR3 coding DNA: TGTGCCATCAGTGAGTCGATACTACAGGGTCGGGAGACCCAGTACTTC. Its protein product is CAISESILQGRETQYF.

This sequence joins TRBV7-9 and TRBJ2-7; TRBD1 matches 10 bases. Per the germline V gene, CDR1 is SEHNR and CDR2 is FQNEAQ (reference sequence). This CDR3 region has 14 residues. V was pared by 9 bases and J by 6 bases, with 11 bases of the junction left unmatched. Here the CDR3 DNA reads TGTGCCAGTAGTATAAGCGGGACAGGGGTCGAGCAGTACTTC. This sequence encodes CASSISGTGVEQYF.

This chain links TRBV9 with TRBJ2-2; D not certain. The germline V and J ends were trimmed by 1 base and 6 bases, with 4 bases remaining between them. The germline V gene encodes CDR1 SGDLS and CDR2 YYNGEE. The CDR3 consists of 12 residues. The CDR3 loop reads CASSVIAGELFF. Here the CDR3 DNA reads TGTGCCAGCAGCGTAATTGCCGGGGAGCTGTTTTTT.

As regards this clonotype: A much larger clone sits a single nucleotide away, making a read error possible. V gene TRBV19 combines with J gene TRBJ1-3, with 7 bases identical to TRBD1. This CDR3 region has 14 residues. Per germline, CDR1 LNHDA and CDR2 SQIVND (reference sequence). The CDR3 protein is CASKLQGFGNTTYF. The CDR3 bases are TGTGCCAGCAAATTACAGGGGTTCGGAAACACCACATATTTT.

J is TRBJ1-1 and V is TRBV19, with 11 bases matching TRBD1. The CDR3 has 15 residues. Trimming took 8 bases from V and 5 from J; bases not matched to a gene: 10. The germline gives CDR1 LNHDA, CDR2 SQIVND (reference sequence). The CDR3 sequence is CASRQDGTGGTEAFF. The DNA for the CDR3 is TGTGCCAGTCGCCAAGACGGGACAGGGGGTACTGAAGCTTTCTTT.

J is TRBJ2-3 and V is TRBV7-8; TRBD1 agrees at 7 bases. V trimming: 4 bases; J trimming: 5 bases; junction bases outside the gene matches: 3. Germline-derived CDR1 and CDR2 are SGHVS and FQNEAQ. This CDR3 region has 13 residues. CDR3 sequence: CASSSTGVDTQYF. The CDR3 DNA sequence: TGTGCCAGCAGCTCCACAGGGGTAGATACGCAGTATTTT.

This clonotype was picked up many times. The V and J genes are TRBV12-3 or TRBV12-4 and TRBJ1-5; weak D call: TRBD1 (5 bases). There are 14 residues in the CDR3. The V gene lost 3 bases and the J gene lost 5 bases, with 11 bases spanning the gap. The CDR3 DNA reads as TGTGCCAGCAGTTTTGCAGGGATCGATCAGCCCCAGCATTTT. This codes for CASSFAGIDQPQHF.

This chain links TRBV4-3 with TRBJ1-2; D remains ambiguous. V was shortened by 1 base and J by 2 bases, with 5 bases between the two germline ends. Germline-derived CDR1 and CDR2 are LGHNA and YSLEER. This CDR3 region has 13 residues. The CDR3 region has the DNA TGCGCCAGCAGCCAAGTAGGAAACTATGGCTACACCTTC. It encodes CASSQVGNYGYTF.

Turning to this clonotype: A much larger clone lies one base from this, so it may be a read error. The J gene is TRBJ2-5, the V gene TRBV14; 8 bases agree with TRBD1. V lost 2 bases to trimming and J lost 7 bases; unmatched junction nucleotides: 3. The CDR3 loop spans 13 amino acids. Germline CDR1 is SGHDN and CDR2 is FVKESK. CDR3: CASSQYTGGTQYF. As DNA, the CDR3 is TGTGCCAGCAGCCAATATACAGGGGGGACCCAGTACTTC.

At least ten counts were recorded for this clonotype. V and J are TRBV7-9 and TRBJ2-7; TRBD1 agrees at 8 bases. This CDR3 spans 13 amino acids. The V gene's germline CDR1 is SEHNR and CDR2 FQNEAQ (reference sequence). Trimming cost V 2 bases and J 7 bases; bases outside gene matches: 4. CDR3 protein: CASSLQGAEEQYF. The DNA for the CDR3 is TGTGCCAGCAGCTTACAGGGGGCGGAAGAGCAGTACTTC.

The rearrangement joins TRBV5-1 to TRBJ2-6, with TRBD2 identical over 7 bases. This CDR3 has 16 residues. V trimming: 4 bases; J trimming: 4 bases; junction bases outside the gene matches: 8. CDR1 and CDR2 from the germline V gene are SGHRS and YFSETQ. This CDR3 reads CASSPWGGTGANVLTF. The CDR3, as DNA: TGCGCCAGCAGCCCATGGGGAGGGACCGGGGCCAACGTCCTGACTTTC. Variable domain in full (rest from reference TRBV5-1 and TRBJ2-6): KAGVTQTPRYLIKTRGQQVTLSCSPISGHRSVSWYQQTPGQGLQFLFEYFSETQRNKGNFPGRFSGRQFSNSRSEMNVSTLELGDSALYLCASSPWGGTGANVLTFGAGSRLTVL.

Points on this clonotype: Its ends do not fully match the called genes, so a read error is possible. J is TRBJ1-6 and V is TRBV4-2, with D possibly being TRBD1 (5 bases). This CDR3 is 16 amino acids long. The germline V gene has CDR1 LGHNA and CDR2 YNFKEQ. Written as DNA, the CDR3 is TGTGCCAGCACCCAAGAGGTGGGGGGGTTAGAGTCACCCCTCCACTTT. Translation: CASTQEVGGLESPLHF.